This T cell receptor beta chain was observed in a study of blood T cell repertoires in COVID-19. Study summary: Donors in the United States, Italy and Spain gave samples during acute or convalescent COVID-19. PBMCs, B-cell-depleted T cells, or T cells provided the cDNA or gDNA that made up the material.

As originally analysed: It was from reference gene primer amplification that nucleated cell counts were estimated. Sequenced by immunoSEQ multiplex PCR; TCRdb stores in-frame clones only, minus some. D and trimming come from the DNA, and the V and J calls and clone size come from that table. The sample lists roughly 220,000 clones; about 86% were seen once. A remark on this clone: The sample holds other DNA sequences that translate to the same CDR3.

This CDR3 contains 15 residues. In germline, CDR1 is SGHTA, CDR2 FQGNSA. With 3 bases removed from V and 2 bases from J, the gap between germline ends came to 12 bases. Sequences were obtained from peripheral blood. This clonotype was sampled from a woman aged 55-70 years with acute or convalescent COVID-19. This chain links TRBV7-2 with TRBJ2-3, with D perhaps matching TRBD1 (5 bases). The CDR3 loop is CASSLGPHNTDTQYF. The CDR3 DNA follows: TGTGCCAGCAGCTTGGGGCCCCATAACACAGATACGCAGTATTTT.